A single sample is the source of the 4 T cell receptor beta chains below, sequenced in a study of T cell responses to AZD1222 COVID-19 vaccine. The table came from immunoSEQ multiplex PCR; TCRdb's copy has only in-frame clones and leaves some out. In the table there are 150,000 to 200,000 clones, around 88% of which are singletons. The material sequenced was peripheral blood, taken on day 0 of AZD1222 vaccination. All receptors come from an adult in good health.

V usage is TRBV5-4 and J usage is TRBJ1-1; D unclear. There are 13 residues in the CDR3. Per germline, CDR1 SGHNT and CDR2 YYREEE (reference sequence). V dropped 0 bases and J dropped 1 base, with 4 bases sitting between them. The CDR3 reads CASSLGANTEAFF. Here the CDR3 DNA reads TGTGCCAGCAGCTTGGGGGCGAACACTGAAGCTTTCTTT.

The gene calls are TRBV27 and TRBJ1-1; 8 nucleotides match TRBD1. CDR1 MNHEY and CDR2 SMNVEV come from the germline V gene (reference sequence). V shed 6 bases, J shed 3 bases, and the junction held 9 bases outside the gene matches. The CDR3 contains 15 residues. The CDR3 DNA reads as TGTGCCAGCAGCCTGGGGGACAGGCTTCACACTGAAGCTTTCTTT. Protein sequence: CASSLGDRLHTEAFF.

This clone was found a few times. The rearrangement joins TRBV20-1 to TRBJ2-7, with a tentative D call TRBD1 (5 bases). This CDR3 is 11 amino acids long. V shed 8 bases and J shed 0 bases, with 8 bases lying between them. Germline CDR1 is DFQATT and CDR2 is SNEGSKA (reference sequence). CDR3 nucleotide sequence: TGCAGTATCAGGGACTCCTACGAGCAGTACTTC. This encodes CSIRDSYEQYF.

The V gene is TRBV18, the J gene TRBJ1-1, with D possibly TRBD1 on 6 matching bases. This CDR3 has 18 residues. CDR1 and CDR2 from the germline V gene are KGHSH and LQKENI. Trimming took 3 bases from V and 1 from J, leaving 21 bases between them. The CDR3 DNA sequence: TGTGCCAGCTCACCGAAAGGACAGTTCCGGGATAAGAACACTGAAGCTTTCTTT. Residues: CASSPKGQFRDKNTEAFF.